The following is a T cell receptor beta chain sequence with its context. Its target is not known. This entry is derived from a study of T cells after yellow fever vaccination. Study information: Preparing low-cell-number fractions relied on SMART-Seq v4 Ultra Low Input.

Study-level points and caveats: Though it reached lower strength, the secondary response hit its peak faster, day 5 versus 15. Sorted repertoires could include abundant contaminating clonotypes from bulk cells. After the booster, approximately 95% of CD4 and approximately 87% of CD8 primary-response clones were re-detected.

TCRdb fed the 5' RACE reads into MiXCR, producing one record per CDR3 protein. The sample contains 300,000 to 400,000 distinct CDR3 sequences, 7% to 9% of which appear only once. Trimming left V 0 bases short and J 2 bases short, with 14 bases between. This CDR3 has 17 residues. Germline V gene sequence: CDR1 KGHDR, CDR2 SFDVKD. The chain recombines TRBV24-1 with TRBJ2-3, with a possible D match to TRBD2 (6 bases). The specimen was PBMCs, collected roughly 46 days after the first yellow fever vaccination. The receptor was derived from a young man who received the YFV17D yellow fever vaccine. In DNA form, the CDR3 reads TGTGCCACCAGTGATTTGGGGACTGGGGATTCCACAGATACGCAGTATTTT. Its protein is CATSDLGTGDSTDTQYF.